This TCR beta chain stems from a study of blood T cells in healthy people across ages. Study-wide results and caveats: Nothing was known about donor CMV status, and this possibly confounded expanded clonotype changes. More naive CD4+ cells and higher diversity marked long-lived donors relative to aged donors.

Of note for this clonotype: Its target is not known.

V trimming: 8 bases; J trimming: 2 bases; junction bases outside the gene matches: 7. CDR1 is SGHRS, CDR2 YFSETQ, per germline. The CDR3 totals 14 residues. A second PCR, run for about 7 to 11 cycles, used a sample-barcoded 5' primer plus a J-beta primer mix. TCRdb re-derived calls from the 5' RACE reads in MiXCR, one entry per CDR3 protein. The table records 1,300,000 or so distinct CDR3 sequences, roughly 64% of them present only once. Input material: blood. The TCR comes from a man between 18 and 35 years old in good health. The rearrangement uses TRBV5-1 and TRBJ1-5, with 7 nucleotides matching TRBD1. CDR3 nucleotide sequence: TGCGCCAGGGACGGGACAGCGGGCAATCAGCCCCAGCATTTT. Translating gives CARDGTAGNQPQHF. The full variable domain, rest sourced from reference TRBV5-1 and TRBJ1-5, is KAGVTQTPRYLIKTRGQQVTLSCSPISGHRSVSWYQQTPGQGLQFLFEYFSETQRNKGNFPGRFSGRQFSNSRSEMNVSTLELGDSALYLCARDGTAGNQPQHFGDGTRLSIL.